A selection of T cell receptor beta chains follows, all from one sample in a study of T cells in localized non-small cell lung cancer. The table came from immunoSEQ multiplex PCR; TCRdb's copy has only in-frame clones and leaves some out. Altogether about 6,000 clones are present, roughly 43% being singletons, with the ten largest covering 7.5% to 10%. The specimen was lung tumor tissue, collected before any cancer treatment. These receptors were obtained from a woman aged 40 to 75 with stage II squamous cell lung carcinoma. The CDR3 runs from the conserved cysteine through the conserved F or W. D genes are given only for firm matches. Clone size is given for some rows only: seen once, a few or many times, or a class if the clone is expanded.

CDR3 protein: CASSQPGTRINGYTF
CDR3 DNA: TGTGCCAGCAGCCAGCCCGGGACAAGGATAAATGGCTACACCTTC
CDR3 length: 15
J gene: TRBJ1-2
clone size: -
V gene: TRBV14
D gene: -

CDR3 protein: CAWSVGAPRYNEQFF
CDR3 DNA: TGTGCCTGGAGTGTGGGAGCCCCCCGATACAATGAGCAGTTCTTC
CDR3 length: 15
J gene: TRBJ2-1
clone size: -
V gene: TRBV30
D gene: -

CDR3 protein: CASTGGPSYEQYF
CDR3 DNA: TGTGCCAGCACTGGCGGCCCCTCCTACGAGCAGTACTTC
CDR3 length: 13
J gene: TRBJ2-7
clone size: few
V gene: TRBV9
D gene: -

CDR3 protein: CASKAAASLTDTQYF
CDR3 DNA: TGTGCCAGCAAGGCGGCAGCAAGCCTCACAGATACGCAGTATTTT
CDR3 length: 15
J gene: TRBJ2-3
clone size: few
V gene: TRBV6-8
D gene: -

CDR3 protein: CAISEDRTSATYNEQFF
CDR3 DNA: TGTGCCATCAGTGAAGACCGGACTAGCGCAACCTACAATGAGCAGTTCTTC
CDR3 length: 17
J gene: TRBJ2-1
clone size: few
V gene: TRBV6-1
D gene: TRBD2

CDR3 protein: CASSLSPGQGTEQYF
CDR3 DNA: TGTGCCAGCTCACTCTCGCCGGGACAGGGAACCGAGCAGTACTTC
CDR3 length: 15
J gene: TRBJ2-7
clone size: -
V gene: TRBV18
D gene: TRBD1

CDR3 protein: CSVWGLAGAQETQYF
CDR3 DNA: TGCAGCGTTTGGGGACTAGCGGGGGCACAAGAGACCCAGTACTTC
CDR3 length: 15
J gene: TRBJ2-5
clone size: -
V gene: TRBV29-1
D gene: TRBD2

CDR3 protein: CASSSPGTGGYEQYF
CDR3 DNA: TGTGCCAGTAGTTCACCCGGGACAGGGGGTTATGAGCAGTACTTC
CDR3 length: 15
J gene: TRBJ2-7
clone size: -
V gene: TRBV19
D gene: TRBD1

CDR3 protein: CASSPVPRLTGELFF
CDR3 DNA: TGTGCCAGCTCACCGGTACCCAGATTGACCGGGGAGCTGTTTTTT
CDR3 length: 15
J gene: TRBJ2-2
clone size: -
V gene: TRBV18
D gene: -

CDR3 protein: CASSPIRGPTNTGELFF
CDR3 DNA: TGTGCCAGCTCACCAATCAGAGGGCCAACGAACACCGGGGAGCTGTTTTTT
CDR3 length: 17
J gene: TRBJ2-2
clone size: -
V gene: TRBV18
D gene: -

CDR3 protein: CASSPSAGYNSPLHF
CDR3 DNA: TGCGCCAGCAGTCCCTCGGCGGGATATAATTCACCCCTCCACTTT
CDR3 length: 15
J gene: TRBJ1-6
clone size: -
V gene: TRBV10-2
D gene: -

CDR3 protein: CASSSTGSGYGYTF
CDR3 DNA: TGTGCCAGCAGTTCGACAGGGTCTGGCTATGGCTACACCTTC
CDR3 length: 14
J gene: TRBJ1-2
clone size: -
V gene: TRBV28
D gene: TRBD1

CDR3 protein: CASSLRAGASPLHF
CDR3 DNA: TGTGCCAGCAGCTTGAGGGCCGGAGCTTCACCCCTCCACTTT
CDR3 length: 14
J gene: TRBJ1-6
clone size: few
V gene: TRBV11-1
D gene: -

CDR3 protein: CASSLNTGKLSSYNEQFF
CDR3 DNA: TGTGCCAGCAGTTTAAATACAGGAAAACTTAGCTCCTACAATGAGCAGTTCTTC
CDR3 length: 18
J gene: TRBJ2-1
clone size: -
V gene: TRBV6-8
D gene: -

CDR3 protein: CASSSTGARYGYTF
CDR3 DNA: TGTGCCAGCAGCTCCACGGGGGCGCGTTATGGCTACACCTTC
CDR3 length: 14
J gene: TRBJ1-2
clone size: few
V gene: TRBV28
D gene: -

CDR3 protein: CSVEGLARGTQETQYF
CDR3 DNA: TGCAGCGTTGAAGGTCTAGCGAGGGGCACCCAAGAGACCCAGTACTTC
CDR3 length: 16
J gene: TRBJ2-5
clone size: -
V gene: TRBV29-1
D gene: -

CDR3 protein: CASSLWGTVNTEAFF
CDR3 DNA: TGTGCCAGCAGTTTATGGGGGACAGTGAACACTGAAGCTTTCTTT
CDR3 length: 15
J gene: TRBJ1-1
clone size: -
V gene: TRBV28
D gene: TRBD1

CDR3 protein: CASAKGGEDQPQHF
CDR3 DNA: TGTGCTAGTGCTAAAGGAGGGGAGGATCAGCCCCAGCATTTT
CDR3 length: 14
J gene: TRBJ1-5
clone size: -
V gene: TRBV12-5
D gene: -

CDR3 protein: CAISESRVLDTEAFF
CDR3 DNA: TGTGCCATCAGTGAGTCGAGGGTTCTGGACACTGAAGCTTTCTTT
CDR3 length: 15
J gene: TRBJ1-1
clone size: -
V gene: TRBV10-3
D gene: -

CDR3 protein: CASSEGGTSIDTQYF
CDR3 DNA: TGCGCCAGCAGTGAAGGGGGGACTAGTATAGATACGCAGTATTTT
CDR3 length: 15
J gene: TRBJ2-3
clone size: -
V gene: TRBV10-1
D gene: TRBD2

CDR3 protein: CASSDKWGANVLTF
CDR3 DNA: TGTGCCAGCAGTGACAAGTGGGGGGCCAACGTCCTGACTTTC
CDR3 length: 14
J gene: TRBJ2-6
clone size: few
V gene: TRBV2
D gene: -

CDR3 protein: CASSLEGNRGQVYTF
CDR3 DNA: TGTGCCAGCAGCTTGGAGGGGAACAGGGGGCAGGTCTACACCTTC
CDR3 length: 15
J gene: TRBJ1-2
clone size: -
V gene: TRBV11-3
D gene: TRBD1

CDR3 protein: CASSYSTGGNEKLFF
CDR3 DNA: TGTGCCAGCAGTTACTCGACAGGGGGCAATGAAAAACTGTTTTTT
CDR3 length: 15
J gene: TRBJ1-4
clone size: medium-sized
V gene: TRBV6-8
D gene: TRBD1

CDR3 protein: CASSLGLGYEQYF
CDR3 DNA: TGTGCCAGCAGCCTTGGACTAGGCTACGAGCAGTACTTC
CDR3 length: 13
J gene: TRBJ2-7
clone size: few
V gene: TRBV9
D gene: TRBD2

CDR3 protein: CASSPGLAGDNEQFF
CDR3 DNA: TGTGCCAGCAGCCCGGGACTAGCGGGGGACAATGAGCAGTTCTTC
CDR3 length: 15
J gene: TRBJ2-1
clone size: -
V gene: TRBV11-3
D gene: TRBD2

CDR3 protein: CASRLAGGSPGELFF
CDR3 DNA: TGTGCCAGTAGGCTAGCGGGGGGAAGCCCCGGGGAGCTGTTTTTT
CDR3 length: 15
J gene: TRBJ2-2
clone size: -
V gene: TRBV19
D gene: TRBD2

CDR3 protein: CASKNTGVSYGYTF
CDR3 DNA: TGTGCCAGCAAAAACACAGGGGTGAGCTATGGCTACACCTTC
CDR3 length: 14
J gene: TRBJ1-2
clone size: -
V gene: TRBV6-8
D gene: TRBD1

CDR3 protein: CASSRTLGGNTEAFF
CDR3 DNA: TGTGCCAGCTCACGAACCCTCGGCGGGAACACTGAAGCTTTCTTT
CDR3 length: 15
J gene: TRBJ1-1
clone size: few
V gene: TRBV18
D gene: -

CDR3 protein: CAWESGTSSHEQYF
CDR3 DNA: TGTGCCTGGGAGTCCGGGACTAGCTCCCACGAGCAGTACTTC
CDR3 length: 14
J gene: TRBJ2-7
clone size: few
V gene: TRBV30
D gene: TRBD2

CDR3 protein: CASSPLAGGTDTQYF
CDR3 DNA: TGTGCCAGCAGCCCCTTGGCGGGGGGCACAGATACGCAGTATTTT
CDR3 length: 15
J gene: TRBJ2-3
clone size: medium-sized
V gene: TRBV6-8
D gene: TRBD2

CDR3 protein: CASKERVADTQYF
CDR3 DNA: TGTGCCAGTAAGGAGCGCGTTGCAGATACGCAGTATTTT
CDR3 length: 13
J gene: TRBJ2-3
clone size: -
V gene: TRBV19
D gene: -

CDR3 protein: CASSTGSSYEQYF
CDR3 DNA: TGTGCCAGTAGTACCGGGAGCTCCTACGAGCAGTACTTC
CDR3 length: 13
J gene: TRBJ2-7
clone size: -
V gene: TRBV19
D gene: -

CDR3 protein: CASSPEAAGAAYNEQFF
CDR3 DNA: TGTGCCAGCAGCCCCGAGGCGGCAGGGGCCGCCTACAATGAGCAGTTCTTC
CDR3 length: 17
J gene: TRBJ2-1
clone size: -
V gene: TRBV6-8
D gene: -

CDR3 protein: CASSYSLAGELFF
CDR3 DNA: TGTGCCAGCAGCTACTCCTTGGCCGGGGAGCTGTTTTTT
CDR3 length: 13
J gene: TRBJ2-2
clone size: few
V gene: TRBV7-2
D gene: -

CDR3 protein: CASSPGVTNSGANVLTF
CDR3 DNA: TGTGCCAGCAGCCCCGGGGTAACAAACTCCGGGGCCAACGTCCTGACTTTC
CDR3 length: 17
J gene: TRBJ2-6
clone size: -
V gene: TRBV11-3
D gene: -

CDR3 protein: CASSLLGQGISYEQYF
CDR3 DNA: TGTGCCAGCAGCTTGTTGGGACAGGGGATTTCCTACGAGCAGTACTTC
CDR3 length: 16
J gene: TRBJ2-7
clone size: -
V gene: TRBV11-3
D gene: TRBD1

CDR3 protein: CASSPPSRANEQFF
CDR3 DNA: TGTGCCAGCTCACCGCCCTCTCGGGCCAATGAGCAGTTCTTC
CDR3 length: 14
J gene: TRBJ2-1
clone size: few
V gene: TRBV18
D gene: -

CDR3 protein: CASSPRGRDYYEQYF
CDR3 DNA: TGTGCCAGCAGCCCACGAGGGCGGGACTATTACGAGCAGTACTTC
CDR3 length: 15
J gene: TRBJ2-7
clone size: medium-sized
V gene: TRBV11-3
D gene: TRBD2

CDR3 protein: CASSRSGTGAWEQYF
CDR3 DNA: TGTGCCAGCAGCCGATCCGGGACAGGGGCATGGGAGCAGTACTTC
CDR3 length: 15
J gene: TRBJ2-7
clone size: -
V gene: TRBV6-8
D gene: TRBD1

CDR3 protein: CASTPTGSYGYTF
CDR3 DNA: TGTGCCAGCACCCCCACAGGGAGCTATGGCTACACCTTC
CDR3 length: 13
J gene: TRBJ1-2
clone size: few
V gene: TRBV6-7
D gene: -

CDR3 protein: CAWSAAGVNAGELFF
CDR3 DNA: TGTGCCTGGAGTGCAGCGGGAGTTAACGCCGGGGAGCTGTTTTTT
CDR3 length: 15
J gene: TRBJ2-2
clone size: -
V gene: TRBV30
D gene: TRBD2

CDR3 protein: CASSPRQGYGYTF
CDR3 DNA: TGTGCCAGCAGCCCCCGACAGGGGTATGGCTACACCTTC
CDR3 length: 13
J gene: TRBJ1-2
clone size: -
V gene: TRBV14
D gene: TRBD1

CDR3 protein: CASGQVVQGIEAFF
CDR3 DNA: TGTGCCAGCGGGCAAGTTGTTCAGGGGATTGAAGCTTTCTTT
CDR3 length: 14
J gene: TRBJ1-1
clone size: few
V gene: TRBV6-8
D gene: -

CDR3 protein: CASSRGTLNTEAFF
CDR3 DNA: TGTGCCAGCAGCCGCGGGACCTTGAACACTGAAGCTTTCTTT
CDR3 length: 14
J gene: TRBJ1-1
clone size: medium-sized
V gene: TRBV11-3
D gene: -

CDR3 protein: CASSPGNSNQPQHF
CDR3 DNA: TGTGCCAGCTCACCAGGGAATAGCAATCAGCCCCAGCATTTT
CDR3 length: 14
J gene: TRBJ1-5
clone size: -
V gene: TRBV18
D gene: -

CDR3 protein: CATSPRQGSYEQYF
CDR3 DNA: TGTGCCACCAGCCCGCGACAGGGATCCTACGAGCAGTACTTC
CDR3 length: 14
J gene: TRBJ2-7
clone size: few
V gene: TRBV15
D gene: TRBD1

CDR3 protein: CASSFRVEGSTPYGYTF
CDR3 DNA: TGTGCCAGCAGTTTCAGGGTCGAAGGGTCCACGCCCTATGGCTACACCTTC
CDR3 length: 17
J gene: TRBJ1-2
clone size: -
V gene: TRBV6-8
D gene: -

CDR3 protein: CAWSRDSPSNQPQHF
CDR3 DNA: TGTGCCTGGAGCCGGGACAGCCCTAGCAATCAGCCCCAGCATTTT
CDR3 length: 15
J gene: TRBJ1-5
clone size: -
V gene: TRBV30
D gene: TRBD1

CDR3 protein: CASRYPLPGSEAFF
CDR3 DNA: TGTGCCAGCAGGTACCCACTCCCGGGAAGCGAAGCTTTCTTT
CDR3 length: 14
J gene: TRBJ1-1
clone size: -
V gene: TRBV28
D gene: -

CDR3 protein: CASTGGGLAGGKQFF
CDR3 DNA: TGTGCCAGCACCGGGGGTGGACTAGCGGGAGGAAAACAGTTCTTC
CDR3 length: 15
J gene: TRBJ2-1
clone size: few
V gene: TRBV6-8
D gene: TRBD2

CDR3 protein: CASSGGQGSEKLFF
CDR3 DNA: TGTGCCAGCAGCGGGGGACAGGGAAGTGAAAAACTGTTTTTT
CDR3 length: 14
J gene: TRBJ1-4
clone size: -
V gene: TRBV14
D gene: TRBD1

CDR3 protein: CAVDSGGQGYNEQFF
CDR3 DNA: TGTGCCGTCGATAGCGGGGGGCAAGGGTACAATGAGCAGTTCTTC
CDR3 length: 15
J gene: TRBJ2-1
clone size: -
V gene: TRBV12-2
D gene: -

CDR3 protein: CASSPGTSGPNEQFF
CDR3 DNA: TGTGCCAGCTCGCCCGGGACTAGCGGCCCCAATGAGCAGTTCTTC
CDR3 length: 15
J gene: TRBJ2-1
clone size: few
V gene: TRBV18
D gene: TRBD2

CDR3 protein: CASSEGGRYGYTF
CDR3 DNA: TGTGCCAGCAGTGAGGGGGGCAGATATGGCTACACCTTC
CDR3 length: 13
J gene: TRBJ1-2
clone size: few
V gene: TRBV10-3
D gene: -

CDR3 protein: CASSRRESGNYGYTF
CDR3 DNA: TGTGCCAGTAGTCGTAGGGAGTCGGGAAACTATGGCTACACCTTC
CDR3 length: 15
J gene: TRBJ1-2
clone size: -
V gene: TRBV19
D gene: -

CDR3 protein: CASSYGGGQEYGYTF
CDR3 DNA: TGTGCCAGCAGTTACGGAGGGGGGCAGGAATATGGCTACACCTTC
CDR3 length: 15
J gene: TRBJ1-2
clone size: few
V gene: TRBV6-8
D gene: -

CDR3 protein: CATSRAPGVGRGRIGTGELFF
CDR3 DNA: TGTGCCACCAGCAGAGCTCCTGGTGTTGGCAGGGGCCGCATAGGGACCGGGGAGCTGTTTTTT
CDR3 length: 21
J gene: TRBJ2-2
clone size: -
V gene: TRBV15
D gene: -